This T cell receptor (beta chain) is drawn from a study of cytomegalovirus exposure and HLA in healthy donors. Study conclusions and caveats: Analyses of presence and absence presupposed an approximately uniform sequencing depth across donors. Being productive about 87% or about 30% of the time was typical of most TCR beta V segments in an earlier analysis.

60 Vbeta and 13 Jbeta primers were used in PCR. Repertoires were generated with immunoSEQ multiplex PCR, while TCRdb's copy carries only in-frame clones and drops some. The sample consists of around 160,000 clones, approximately 71% of them appearing once. Note on this clone: Its antigen is unidentified.

V lost 5 bases and J 5 bases, leaving 12 bases between the germline ends. The CDR3 is 13 residues long. Germline V gene lookup returns CDR1 KGHSH and CDR2 LQKENI. It was healthy bone marrow donors who served as donors. This rearrangement joins TRBV18 to TRBJ2-5; TRBD1 might be the D (6 bases). This receptor was obtained from a man aged 50-59 years in good health and CMV-seronegative. Input material: PBMCs. The DNA for the CDR3 is TGTGCCAGCTCATTGGGACAACGGGAGACCCAGTACTTC. This gives the protein CASSLGQRETQYF.